This TCR beta chain stems from a study of shared clonotypes between healthy human individuals. Whole-study context: Researchers assigned three CD4 naive, three CD4 memory, two CD8 naive and one CD8 memory plate to each donor.

Study-wide points: In a few donors, around 4.8% of naive CD4 clonotypes appeared in common. The study sampled only blood, and tissue repertoires likely differ.

Assay used: immunoSEQ multiplex PCR; TCRdb lists only in-frame clones, some missing. Of under 2,000,000 clones listed, roughly 95% were seen once; the top ten hold roughly 1%. The naive CD8 subset, CD45RO-negative cells positively selected for CCR7, excluded terminally differentiated effector memory CD45RA+ cells. Donors were healthy HIV-negative adults without recent acute infections or vaccinations. To note about this clone: No antigen is known for it.

The CDR3 covers 12 residues. Germline values: CDR1 MNHEY, CDR2 SMNVEV (reference sequence). After removal of 4 bases from V and 8 bases from J, the junction contained 1 base not matched to a gene. The material sequenced was naive CD8+ T cells sorted from blood. The chain recombines TRBV27 with TRBJ1-4; 7 bases are shared with TRBD1. The origin of this receptor is a man in his late teens or twenties in good health. This CDR3 reads CASSSGGEKLFF. The DNA of the CDR3 is TGTGCCAGCAGTTCAGGGGGGGAAAAACTGTTTTTT.